The next 20 T cell receptor beta chains were all read from a single sample in a study of cytomegalovirus exposure and HLA in healthy donors. The PCR was carried out with 60 Vbeta primers and 13 Jbeta primers. Clones were sequenced by immunoSEQ multiplex PCR, and TCRdb holds only the in-frame ones, with some missing. The sample contains approximately 140,000 clones, 70% to 75% of which appear only once. Sequenced material: PBMCs. These receptor sequences come from a human donor in good health.

J is TRBJ2-7 and V is TRBV27, with 7 bases identical to TRBD1. This CDR3 is 15 amino acids long. Trimming removed 2 bases from V and 2 bases from J; junction bases left unmatched: 6. The germline gives CDR1 MNHEY, CDR2 SMNVEV (reference sequence). In nucleotides, the CDR3 is TGTGCCAGCAGTTTAACAGGGGCCGCGACCTACGAGCAGTACTTC. This sequence encodes CASSLTGAATYEQYF.

The V and J genes are TRBV2 and TRBJ2-7; 10 bases agree with TRBD2. V dropped 6 bases and J dropped 2; count of bases not matched to a gene: 4. This CDR3 has 14 residues. CDR1 is SNHLY, CDR2 FYNNEI, per germline. CDR3 DNA sequence: TGTGCCAGCAGCCCGGGACTAGCGACCTACGAGCAGTACTTC. Its translation: CASSPGLATYEQYF.

V usage is TRBV29-1 and J usage is TRBJ2-3, with D possibly TRBD2 on 6 matching bases. The V end lost 2 bases, the J end lost 4 bases, and 10 bases lay between the germline ends. This CDR3 has 13 amino acids. Germline V gene lookup returns CDR1 SQVTM and CDR2 ANQGSEA. The CDR3 coding sequence is TGCAGCGTTGAACGGGAGTTCGCAGATACGCAGTATTTT. It is translated as CSVEREFADTQYF.

The chain joins TRBV2 to TRBJ2-5; no clear D. This CDR3 has 14 residues. The germline gives CDR1 SNHLY, CDR2 FYNNEI. V lost 4 bases, J lost 4 bases, and 13 bases lay in between. CDR3 protein: CASSGYSLRETQYF. The CDR3 bases are TGTGCCAGCAGTGGATACAGCCTACGAGAGACCCAGTACTTC.

This clone has only a few counts. The same CDR3 is also encoded by other DNA sequences in this sample. This chain connects TRBV11-3 to TRBJ2-7, with no clear D. Per the germline V gene, CDR1 is SGHNT and CDR2 is YENEEA. The V end lost 1 base, the J end lost 3 bases, and 4 bases lay between the germline ends. The CDR3 consists of 12 residues. This CDR3 is CASSLASYEQYF. For the CDR3, the DNA is TGTGCCAGCAGCTTAGCTAGCTACGAGCAGTACTTC.

For the CDR3, the DNA is TGTGCCAGCAGCGTAGCCCCACTAGGGTTTTCCTCCTACGAGCAGTACTTC. It translates to CASSVAPLGFSSYEQYF. The chain has TRBV9 and TRBJ2-5; possibly TRBD2 for D (5 bases). Gene TRBJ2-7 matches the end of the DNA better, so the J call may be wrong. Germline V CDR1 and CDR2: SGDLS, YYNGEE. The CDR3 length is 17 residues.

V and J are TRBV5-4 and TRBJ2-7; 11 bases line up with TRBD2. Germline V gene lookup returns CDR1 SGHNT and CDR2 YYREEE (reference sequence). J lost 6 bases, V lost 1 base, and 6 bases had no gene match. The CDR3 totals 15 residues. The CDR3 sequence is CASSLWLAGGFEQYF. CDR3 nucleotide sequence: TGTGCCAGCAGCTTGTGGCTAGCGGGAGGTTTCGAGCAGTACTTC.

The rearrangement joins TRBV6-5 to TRBJ2-1; 9 bases are shared with TRBD2. The V segment lost 6 bases and the J segment 0 bases; nucleotides outside the gene matches: 3. This CDR3 has 15 amino acids. In germline, CDR1 is MNHEY, CDR2 SVGAGI. CDR3 region: CASSNSGSSYNEQFF. The DNA for the CDR3 is TGTGCCAGCAGCAATAGCGGGAGCTCCTACAATGAGCAGTTCTTC.

The genes are TRBV6-6 and TRBJ1-5; D is undetermined. This CDR3 comprises 15 residues. Trimming shortened V by 6 bases and J by 6 bases, and 18 bases separated the two germline ends. Germline V lookup: CDR1 MNHNY, CDR2 SVGAGI (reference sequence). This CDR3 reads CASSPSGIVSQPQHF. In DNA form, the CDR3 reads TGTGCCAGCAGCCCGTCCGGGATAGTCAGTCAGCCCCAGCATTTT.

The chain is built from TRBV10-3 and TRBJ1-2; no reliable D call. V lost 3 bases, J lost 4 bases, and 6 bases lay in between. CDR3 length: 12 amino acids. CDR1 is ENHRY and CDR2 is SYGVKD in the germline V gene. This CDR3 is CAISDRGYGYTF. The CDR3, as DNA: TGTGCCATCAGTGACCGGGGCTATGGCTACACCTTC.

The V and J genes are TRBV27 and TRBJ2-2, with D unclear. Per germline, CDR1 MNHEY and CDR2 SMNVEV (reference sequence). There are 13 residues in the CDR3. Trimming shortened V by 7 bases and J by 3 bases, and 9 bases separated the two germline ends. The CDR3 DNA sequence: TGTGCCAGCAAACCAGGCCACACCGGGGAGCTGTTTTTT. Protein: CASKPGHTGELFF.

The chain recombines TRBV5-5 with TRBJ2-7, with a possible D match to TRBD1 (6 bases). V was cut by 2 bases and J by 2 bases, with 14 bases left in between. The CDR3 is 15 residues long. Per germline, CDR1 SGHKS and CDR2 YYEKEE (reference sequence). CDR3 nucleotides: TGTGCCAGCAGCTTACGGCCACAGGGAGCCTACGAGCAGTACTTC. It is translated as CASSLRPQGAYEQYF.

V gene TRBV15 combines with J gene TRBJ1-5; no clear D gene. The CDR3 runs 15 residues. CDR1 and CDR2 from the germline V gene are LNHNV and YYDKDF (reference sequence). V was clipped by 6 bases and J by 0 bases, with 12 bases between them. The CDR3 is CATRGGGYSNQPQHF. The CDR3 DNA follows: TGTGCCACCAGGGGAGGAGGGTATAGCAATCAGCCCCAGCATTTT. Using reference TRBV15 and TRBJ1-5 for the parts outside the CDR3, the full variable domain is DAMVIQNPRYQVTQFGKPVTLSCSQTLNHNVMYWYQQKSSQAPKLLFHYYDKDFNNEADTPDNFQSRRPNTSFCFLDIRSPGLGDTAMYLCATRGGGYSNQPQHFGDGTRLSIL.

This chain uses TRBV12-1 with TRBJ2-5; the listed D gene, TRBD2, was not tested against the DNA. TRBV12-1 is reported as a pseudogene. The CDR3 is 14 amino acids. This CDR3 reads CASSLYSPKETQYF. The CDR3 DNA reads TGTGCCAGCAGCTTATATAGCCCAAAGGAGACCCAGTACTTC.

V usage is TRBV18 and J usage is TRBJ2-7; 8 bases fit TRBD2. CDR3 length: 17 amino acids. Trimming cost V 0 bases and J 0 bases; bases outside gene matches: 7. CDR1 and CDR2 (germline): KGHSH, LQKENI. The CDR3 protein is CASSPPSGGPSSYEQYF. DNA of the CDR3: TGTGCCAGCTCACCACCGAGCGGGGGCCCCAGCTCCTACGAGCAGTACTTC.

The chain recombines TRBV2 with TRBJ2-1, with TRBD1 matching over 10 bases. Per germline, CDR1 SNHLY and CDR2 FYNNEI. The ends lost 10 bases at V and 15 bases at J; junction bases unmatched: 18. The CDR3 spans 14 residues. The CDR3 coding sequence is TGTGCCATCCTTTCCGGGACAGGGGCCCCTTGTGTGTTCTTC. Translated, it gives CAILSGTGAPCVFF.

A remark on this clone: The sample holds other DNA sequences that translate to the same CDR3. This chain links TRBV19 with TRBJ2-3; 9 bases map to TRBD1. This CDR3 is built from 15 residues. Looked up from germline, CDR1 is LNHDA and CDR2 is SQIVND (reference sequence). The ends lost 4 bases at V and 6 bases at J; junction bases unmatched: 8. The CDR3 DNA follows: TGTGCCAGTAGTACACCGGACAGGGGAGCGGATACGCAGTATTTT. Translated, it gives CASSTPDRGADTQYF.

The chain joins TRBV6-5 to TRBJ1-1; D might be TRBD1 (6 bases). V was cut by 7 bases and J by 3 bases, with 18 bases left in between. Germline V gene lookup returns CDR1 MNHEY and CDR2 SVGAGI. This CDR3 comprises 15 residues. In DNA form, the CDR3 reads TGTGCCAGCAATTCACAGGGTCGGGAGGACACTGAAGCTTTCTTT. Its protein product is CASNSQGREDTEAFF.

The V gene is TRBV2, the J gene TRBJ2-3; D unclear. The length of the CDR3 is 13 residues. The ends were cut back, 8 bases at V and 4 bases at J, with 13 bases in the middle. The germline CDR1 and CDR2 sequences are SNHLY and FYNNEI. The CDR3 is CASSVNAADTQYF. In nucleotides, the CDR3 is TGTGCCAGCTCTGTTAACGCGGCAGATACGCAGTATTTT. Combining the CDR3 with reference TRBV2 and TRBJ2-3 gives the whole variable domain EPEVTQTPSHQVTQMGQEVILRCVPISNHLYFYWYRQILGQKVEFLVSFYNNEISEKSEIFDDQFSVERPDGSNFTLKIRSTKLEDSAMYFCASSVNAADTQYFGPGTRLTVL.

The chain links TRBV7-9 to TRBJ2-1; 8 positions agree with TRBD1. J was trimmed by 11 bases and V by 5 bases; bases with no gene match: 14. The germline V gene has CDR1 SEHNR and CDR2 FQNEAQ (reference sequence). The CDR3 sequence is 15 residues long. The CDR3, as DNA: TGTGCCAGCAGCCCGAGAAGGACAGGGAATTATAAGCAGTTCTTC. Its protein is CASSPRRTGNYKQFF.